The 30 T cell receptor beta chains given below trace back to one sample, sequenced in a study of cytomegalovirus exposure and HLA in healthy donors. Use of 60 Vbeta and 13 Jbeta primers characterized the PCR. Only in-frame clones appear in the TCRdb table, and some are missing; sequencing was by immunoSEQ multiplex PCR. The sample lists 120,000 to 150,000 clones, under 85% occurring once. Sequences were obtained from PBMCs. The source is a man in his late teens or twenties in good health and CMV-seronegative.

The chain recombines TRBV7-3 with TRBJ2-3, with TRBD2 matching 9 bases. CDR3 length: 15 residues. Looked up from germline, CDR1 is SGHTA and CDR2 is FQGTGA. V was pared by 3 bases and J by 1 base, with 2 bases of the junction left unmatched. The CDR3 spells CASSFSSGGTDTQYF. As DNA, the CDR3 is TGTGCCAGCAGCTTTTCTAGCGGGGGCACAGATACGCAGTATTTT.

The chain combines TRBV18 with TRBJ2-2, with TRBD1 identical over 9 bases. Germline trimming cut 6 bases from V and 3 bases from J; bases unmatched to any gene: 5. The germline V gene has CDR1 KGHSH and CDR2 LQKENI. The CDR3 has 15 residues. In DNA, the CDR3 is TGTGCCAGCTCCCCATGGGACAGGGACACCGGGGAGCTGTTTTTT. Translation gives CASSPWDRDTGELFF.

CDR3 protein: CASSSQGRLTGELFF. The CDR3 DNA reads as TGCGCCAGCAGCTCACAGGGGAGGTTGACCGGGGAGCTGTTTTTT. V gene TRBV5-1 combines with J gene TRBJ2-2, with a possible D match to TRBD1 (7 bases). Germline CDR1 and CDR2: SGHRS and YFSETQ. Between the trimmed V and J ends, which lost 3 bases and 5 bases, there was a span of 14 bases. This CDR3 has 15 amino acids.

This chain joins TRBV4-3 and TRBJ1-1, with a weak D call TRBD1 (5 bases). The germline V gene has CDR1 LGHNA and CDR2 YSLEER. V shed 0 bases and J shed 5 bases, with 13 bases lying between them. The CDR3 contains 15 residues. The CDR3 loop reads CASSQDGPRGTEAFF. In DNA form, the CDR3 reads TGCGCCAGCAGCCAAGATGGCCCACGGGGGACTGAAGCTTTCTTT.

This clone turned up a few times. The V gene is TRBV2, the J gene TRBJ1-6; the D is unclear. V was trimmed by 2 bases and J by 6 bases, leaving 11 bases between them. CDR1 is SNHLY, CDR2 FYNNEI, per germline. The CDR3 runs 15 residues. The CDR3 nucleotides read TGTGCCAGCAGTGAATCGCGGATGACTAATTCACCCCTCCACTTT. Encoded protein: CASSESRMTNSPLHF.

The chain employs TRBV7-2 and TRBJ1-2; TRBD1 is a possible D gene (6 bases). The CDR3 contains 14 residues. V lost 5 bases, J lost 4 bases, and 14 bases lay in between. In germline, CDR1 is SGHTA, CDR2 FQGNSA. The CDR3 loop is CASSARTALYGYTF. The CDR3 DNA follows: TGTGCCAGCAGCGCGCGGACAGCCCTCTATGGCTACACCTTC.

This chain links TRBV10-3 with TRBJ2-2; D uncertain. CDR3 length equals 14 residues. V dropped 2 bases and J dropped 5 bases, with 9 bases sitting between them. Germline CDR1 reads ENHRY; CDR2 reads SYGVKD. The DNA of the CDR3 is TGTGCCATCAGTGAGCTGAGGTTTACCGGGGAGCTGTTTTTT. It codes for CAISELRFTGELFF.

The V call is TRBV11-1, the J call TRBJ2-7, with 7 bases aligning to TRBD2. J lost 1 base, V lost 1 base, and 4 bases had no gene match. Germline values: CDR1 SGHAT, CDR2 FQDESV (reference sequence). CDR3 length: 15 amino acids. CDR3 sequence reads: CASSLGTSLSYEQYF. Here the CDR3 DNA reads TGTGCCAGCAGCTTAGGGACTAGTCTTTCCTACGAGCAGTACTTC. Looking up the rest from reference TRBV11-1 and TRBJ2-7 gives the full variable domain: EAEVAQSPRYKITEKSQAVAFWCDPISGHATLYWYRQILGQGPELLVQFQDESVVDDSQLPKDRFSAERLKGVDSTLKIQPAELGDSAMYLCASSLGTSLSYEQYFGPGTRLTVT.

In nucleotides, the CDR3 is TGTGCCTGGAGTTCCAGACTAGACTGGGCCGGGGAGCTGTTTTTT. It encodes CAWSSRLDWAGELFF. This sequence joins TRBV30 and TRBJ2-2; weak D call: TRBD2 (6 bases). The V end lost 2 bases, the J end lost 6 bases, and 16 bases lay between the germline ends. CDR1 is GTSNPN and CDR2 is SVGIG in the germline V gene (reference sequence). The CDR3 covers 15 residues.

The chain has TRBV5-1 and TRBJ2-7; 8 bases align to TRBD1. The junction had 12 bases not matched to a gene; V was cut back by 0 bases and J by 4 bases. Germline V gene lookup returns CDR1 SGHRS and CDR2 YFSETQ. The CDR3 sequence is 17 residues long. The CDR3 nucleotides are TGCGCCAGCAGCTTGGCCATTTCGGGGACAGGACTGTACGAGCAGTACTTC. Its translation: CASSLAISGTGLYEQYF.

This chain connects TRBV6-5 to TRBJ2-7; 8 bases line up with TRBD1. The CDR3 extends over 13 amino acids. The germline V gene encodes CDR1 MNHEY and CDR2 SVGAGI. Germline trimming cut 6 bases from V and 5 bases from J; bases unmatched to any gene: 6. In DNA form, the CDR3 reads TGTGCCAGCAGAAGGACAGGGCCAAACGAGCAGTACTTC. Its protein product is CASRRTGPNEQYF.

The chain joins TRBV30 to TRBJ1-2; no firm D call. The V and J ends lost 1 base and 7 bases respectively, with 10 bases between them. CDR1 and CDR2 from the germline V gene are GTSNPN and SVGIG (reference sequence). The CDR3 is 12 residues long. CDR3 loop: CAWSAQSGGYTF. CDR3 bases: TGTGCCTGGAGTGCCCAATCAGGTGGCTACACCTTC.

This clone was found once. V is TRBV2 and J is TRBJ2-7, with D hard to call. The CDR3 is made up of 15 amino acids. V was pared by 8 bases and J by 4 bases, with 21 bases between. The germline CDR1 and CDR2 sequences are SNHLY and FYNNEI. As DNA, the CDR3 is TGTGCCAGCGGCCCGGGTCCCCGGATAGAATACGAGCAGTACTTC. Translated: CASGPGPRIEYEQYF.

The chain joins TRBV5-6 to TRBJ2-7; D may be TRBD1 (6 bases). The V gene lost 0 bases and the J gene lost 5 bases, with 15 bases spanning the gap. In germline, CDR1 is SGHDT, CDR2 YYEEEE. The CDR3 is 15 amino acids. This CDR3 is CASSLVARGWHEQYF. DNA for the CDR3: TGTGCCAGCAGCTTGGTGGCCAGGGGATGGCACGAGCAGTACTTC.

The V call is TRBV5-1, the J call TRBJ1-1; TRBD1 aligns across 12 bases. Germline V CDR1 and CDR2: SGHRS, YFSETQ. Losses at the gene ends were 4 bases for V and 2 bases for J; bases not matched to a gene: 3. This CDR3 region has 15 residues. CDR3 amino acids: CASSGDRGLNTEAFF. In DNA, the CDR3 is TGCGCCAGCAGCGGGGACAGGGGGCTAAACACTGAAGCTTTCTTT.

The chain joins TRBV6-4 to TRBJ1-1; 8 nucleotides align to TRBD1. This CDR3 comprises 14 residues. The J segment lost 4 bases and the V segment lost 2 bases, leaving 3 bases of the junction unmatched. Germline values: CDR1 MRHNA, CDR2 SNTAGT. In nucleotides, the CDR3 is TGTGCCAGCAGTGACGGACAGGGTGGCACTGAAGCTTTCTTT. It is translated as CASSDGQGGTEAFF.

The CDR3 spells CASSWTGYGYTF. The CDR3 bases are TGTGCCAGCAGCTGGACAGGGTATGGCTACACCTTC. The rearrangement links TRBV7-8 to TRBJ1-2; 8 positions agree with TRBD1. CDR1 is SGHVS, CDR2 FQNEAQ, per germline. The CDR3 has 12 residues. The J segment lost 5 bases and the V segment lost 4 bases, leaving 0 bases of the junction unmatched. Based on the CDR3 plus reference TRBV7-8 and TRBJ1-2, the full variable domain is GAGVSQSPRYKVAKRGQDVALRCDPISGHVSLFWYQQALGQGPEFLTYFQNEAQLDKSGLPSDRFFAERPEGSVSTLKIQRTQQEDSAVYLCASSWTGYGYTFGSGTRLTVV.

The V call is TRBV5-8, the J call TRBJ2-1; no firm D call. Germline values: CDR1 SGHTS, CDR2 YDEGEE. Trimming shortened V by 0 bases and J by 0 bases, and 16 bases separated the two germline ends. The CDR3 loop spans 18 amino acids. DNA of the CDR3: TGTGCCAGCAGCTTGGTCGGCAGGCGCCCCAGCTCCTACAATGAGCAGTTCTTC. Protein: CASSLVGRRPSSYNEQFF.

The sample holds one count of this clone. The chain is built from TRBV25-1 and TRBJ2-5; 8 nucleotides line up with TRBD2. The germline CDR1 and CDR2 sequences are MGHDK and SYGVNS. The CDR3 has 15 residues. V trimming: 5 bases; J trimming: 2 bases; junction bases outside the gene matches: 7. The CDR3 nucleotides read TGTGCCAGCAGTAAGCGGGGGATAGGTCAAGAGACCCAGTACTTC. Its protein product is CASSKRGIGQETQYF.

V usage is TRBV2 and J usage is TRBJ2-6, with 9 bases that match TRBD1. Per germline, CDR1 SNHLY and CDR2 FYNNEI. The CDR3 length is 17 residues. V was pared by 7 bases and J by 4 bases, with 11 bases of the junction left unmatched. For the CDR3, the DNA is TGTGCCAGCAATCCGGGGACAGGGTTATACGGGGCCAACGTCCTGACTTTC. Encoded protein: CASNPGTGLYGANVLTF. The entire variable domain, with the rest obtained from reference TRBV2 and TRBJ2-6, is as follows: EPEVTQTPSHQVTQMGQEVILRCVPISNHLYFYWYRQILGQKVEFLVSFYNNEISEKSEIFDDQFSVERPDGSNFTLKIRSTKLEDSAMYFCASNPGTGLYGANVLTFGAGSRLTVL.

The chain has TRBV5-5 and TRBJ2-1; D is unclear. The germline gives CDR1 SGHKS, CDR2 YYEKEE (reference sequence). V was pared by 3 bases and J by 8 bases, with 15 bases between. This CDR3 is built from 14 residues. The DNA for the CDR3 is TGTGCCAGCAGCTCGGCGGCGTCGAATGATGAGCAGTTCTTC. Its protein product is CASSSAASNDEQFF.

Worth noting for this clone: Because it lacks the conserved phenylalanine or tryptophan at the end, this CDR3 is likely a read error. The chain links TRBV5-4 to TRBJ1-2; D is possibly TRBD1 (5 bases). CDR1 SGHNT and CDR2 YYREEE come from the germline V gene (reference sequence). The V gene lost 0 bases and the J gene lost 6 bases, with 15 bases spanning the gap. The CDR3 is 15 amino acids. CDR3 bases: TGTGCCAGCAGCTTGGTGGGGGGACCCCAGAATGGCTACACCCTC. Its protein is CASSLVGGPQNGYTL.

The rearrangement uses TRBV23-1 and TRBJ2-3; 7 bases match TRBD2. TRBV23-1 is filed as an ORF, its function uncertain. The V segment lost 6 bases and the J segment 3 bases; nucleotides outside the gene matches: 21. The CDR3 covers 19 residues. Written as DNA, the CDR3 is TGCGCCAGCAGCCCCGGGACGGGAGGAACCAACAACGAAACAGATACGCAGTATTTT. The encoded protein is CASSPGTGGTNNETDTQYF.

The table lists this clone with a count of one. The chain recombines TRBV6-5 with TRBJ1-2, with D tentatively TRBD1 (6 bases). CDR1 and CDR2 from the germline V gene are MNHEY and SVGAGI. Trimming cost V 5 bases and J 4 bases, with 14 bases left between them. CDR3 size: 14 residues. The CDR3 sequence: CASSPRQAFYGYTF. DNA for the CDR3: TGTGCCAGCAGTCCGCGACAGGCCTTCTATGGCTACACCTTC.

A note on this clone: Other DNA sequences in this sample translate to the same CDR3. The V and J genes are TRBV4-2 and TRBJ1-1, with D tentatively TRBD1 (5 bases). The V and J ends lost 1 base and 0 bases respectively, with 6 bases between them. Germline V lookup: CDR1 LGHNA, CDR2 YNFKEQ. This CDR3 is built from 14 residues. DNA of the CDR3: TGTGCCAGCAGCCAAGCGGGGGTGAACACTGAAGCTTTCTTT. Protein: CASSQAGVNTEAFF.

This clone was observed a handful of times. The chain is built from TRBV7-8 and TRBJ2-1, with a weak D call TRBD2 (5 bases). The CDR3 spans 17 residues. V was shortened by 3 bases and J by 2 bases, with 17 bases between the two germline ends. CDR1 is SGHVS and CDR2 is FQNEAQ in the germline V gene. The CDR3 sequence is CASSLGDRGAAYNEQFF. The CDR3 coding sequence is TGTGCCAGCAGCTTGGGAGACCGGGGAGCGGCCTACAATGAGCAGTTCTTC. Complete variable domain (other parts from reference TRBV7-8 and TRBJ2-1): GAGVSQSPRYKVAKRGQDVALRCDPISGHVSLFWYQQALGQGPEFLTYFQNEAQLDKSGLPSDRFFAERPEGSVSTLKIQRTQQEDSAVYLCASSLGDRGAAYNEQFFGPGTRLTVL.

V usage is TRBV2 and J usage is TRBJ2-1; D not certain. Germline V CDR1 and CDR2: SNHLY, FYNNEI. With 5 bases removed from V and 4 bases from J, the gap between germline ends came to 9 bases. The CDR3 is 13 residues long. CDR3 loop: CASSSDPYNEQFF. The CDR3 coding sequence is TGTGCCAGCAGTAGCGACCCGTACAATGAGCAGTTCTTC.

CDR3 sequence reads: CASSPGLLTVTEAFF. CDR3 nucleotides: TGCGCCAGCAGCCCGGGACTCCTTACGGTCACTGAAGCTTTCTTT. The chain couples TRBV5-1 to TRBJ1-1; a possible D gene is TRBD1 (5 bases). The V gene lost 4 bases and the J gene lost 4 bases, with 17 bases spanning the gap. This CDR3 is 15 amino acids long. Per the germline V gene, CDR1 is SGHRS and CDR2 is YFSETQ. The full variable domain, with the rest looked up from reference TRBV5-1 and TRBJ1-1, is KAGVTQTPRYLIKTRGQQVTLSCSPISGHRSVSWYQQTPGQGLQFLFEYFSETQRNKGNFPGRFSGRQFSNSRSEMNVSTLELGDSALYLCASSPGLLTVTEAFFGQGTRLTVV.

The chain employs TRBV5-4 and TRBJ2-5, with 13 nucleotides matching TRBD2. This CDR3 is built from 15 residues. Unmatched junction bases numbered 2, after V lost 1 base and J lost 5 bases. Germline assignment: CDR1 SGHNT and CDR2 YYREEE (reference sequence). The CDR3 loop reads CASSLKLAGGETQYF. The CDR3, as DNA: TGTGCCAGCAGCTTGAAACTAGCGGGGGGGGAGACCCAGTACTTC. Full variable domain (remainder filled in from reference TRBV5-4 and TRBJ2-5): ETGVTQSPTHLIKTRGQQVTLRCSSQSGHNTVSWYQQALGQGPQFIFQYYREEENGRGNFPPRFSGLQFPNYSSELNVNALELDDSALYLCASSLKLAGGETQYFGPGTRLLVL.

The chain couples TRBV6-1 to TRBJ2-7; 9 positions agree with TRBD1. Germline values: CDR1 MNHNS, CDR2 SASEGT. Trimming at V came to 5 bases and at J to 2 bases, leaving 1 base not matched to a gene. The CDR3 runs to 13 residues. The CDR3, as DNA: TGTGCCAGCAGTTGGGACAGGGCCTACGAGCAGTACTTC. Translated, it gives CASSWDRAYEQYF.